These T cell receptor beta chains were read from a single sample in a study of CD8+ T cells in alopecia areata. Profiling relied on immunoSEQ multiplex PCR, and the TCRdb table lists in-frame clones only, not all of them. The sample lists 200,000 to 250,000 clones; roughly two thirds were seen once. This specimen consisted of CD4+ T cells sorted from blood, obtained at week 0. The origin of the receptors is a human donor with alopecia areata. Both conserved end residues are part of each CDR3. The D gene is left open where the match is weak. Clone size is stated in some rows and not others, as once, few, many or a class when expanded.

D gene,V gene,clone size,CDR3 length,J gene,CDR3 protein,CDR3 DNA
-,TRBV5-1,-,15,TRBJ1-6,CASSLDSGGISPLHF,TGCGCCAGCAGCTTGGACTCCGGGGGCATTTCACCCCTCCACTTT
-,TRBV25-1,-,14,TRBJ1-5,CASSESGFNQPQHF,TGTGCCAGCAGTGAATCTGGTTTCAATCAGCCCCAGCATTTT
TRBD1,TRBV9,once,16,TRBJ2-7,CASSVGSGTGHYEQYF,TGTGCCAGCAGCGTAGGGTCCGGGACAGGGCACTACGAGCAGTACTTC
-,TRBV5-1,-,12,TRBJ1-4,CASSLEPEKLFF,TGCGCCAGCAGCTTGGAACCTGAAAAACTGTTTTTT
-,TRBV10-3,-,15,TRBJ2-2,CAIRDGTGYTGELFF,TGTGCCATCAGAGACGGGACGGGCTACACCGGGGAGCTGTTTTTT
-,TRBV30,-,12,TRBJ2-5,CAWSARGETQYF,TGTGCCTGGAGCGCCCGGGGAGAGACCCAGTACTTC
-,TRBV30,-,12,TRBJ2-5,CAWMRGRETQYF,TGTGCCTGGATGAGGGGAAGAGAGACCCAGTACTTC
-,TRBV9,-,13,TRBJ1-1,CASSLGVTTEAFF,TGTGCCAGCAGCCTGGGGGTGACCACTGAAGCTTTCTTT
-,TRBV9,-,15,TRBJ2-2,CASTPGQRNTGELFF,TGTGCCAGCACCCCGGGGCAGCGGAACACCGGGGAGCTGTTTTTT
-,TRBV2,-,13,TRBJ2-7,CASTEGTAYEQYF,TGTGCCAGCACCGAAGGGACGGCCTACGAGCAGTACTTC
TRBD2,TRBV29-1,-,12,TRBJ2-7,CSGLAGSHEQYF,TGCAGCGGCTTAGCGGGATCCCACGAGCAGTACTTC
-,TRBV5-6,-,16,TRBJ2-5,CASSFVGRTQQETQYF,TGTGCCAGCAGCTTCGTGGGGCGGACCCAACAAGAGACCCAGTACTTC
-,TRBV5-1,-,16,TRBJ2-1,CASTYSDGGSYNEQFF,TGCGCCAGCACTTACTCGGACGGGGGCAGCTACAATGAGCAGTTCTTC
-,TRBV30,-,13,TRBJ1-6,CAWNTGLDSPLHF,TGTGCCTGGAACACGGGCCTAGATTCACCCCTCCACTTT
TRBD2,TRBV7-9,-,17,TRBJ2-7,CASSQVVDSGGTYEQYF,TGTGCCAGCAGCCAAGTTGTTGATAGCGGGGGAACCTACGAGCAGTACTTC
TRBD2,TRBV11-2,-,12,TRBJ2-7,CASSLSGGEQYF,TGTGCCAGCAGCCTTAGCGGGGGCGAGCAGTACTTC
TRBD1,TRBV29-1,-,12,TRBJ2-7,CSVRTGAYEQYF,TGCAGCGTTCGGACAGGGGCCTACGAGCAGTACTTC
-,TRBV30,-,14,TRBJ2-3,CAWSSAYPTDTQYF,TGTGCCTGGAGTTCAGCCTACCCCACAGATACGCAGTATTTT
-,TRBV29-1,-,13,TRBJ2-2,CSVEGQNTGELFF,TGCAGCGTTGAAGGACAGAACACCGGGGAGCTGTTTTTT
-,TRBV5-1,-,14,TRBJ1-1,CASSLGQANTEAFF,TGCGCCAGCAGCTTGGGACAGGCGAACACTGAAGCTTTCTTT
-,TRBV5-1,-,14,TRBJ2-5,CASRQNRDRETQYF,TGCGCCAGCAGGCAGAATCGGGATCGGGAGACCCAGTACTTC
-,TRBV7-3,once,13,TRBJ2-1,CASSRDSYNEQFF,TGTGCCAGCAGCCGGGACTCCTACAATGAGCAGTTCTTC
TRBD1,TRBV30,-,12,TRBJ1-2,CAWNDRAYGYTF,TGTGCCTGGAACGACAGGGCCTATGGCTACACCTTC
TRBD1,TRBV30,few,16,TRBJ1-2,CAWSRQQGEANYGYTF,TGTGCCTGGAGCAGGCAACAGGGGGAGGCTAACTATGGCTACACCTTC
TRBD2,TRBV18,-,16,TRBJ2-3,CASSPPVAGVGGTQYF,TGTGCCAGCTCACCACCGGTAGCGGGAGTCGGGGGTACGCAGTATTTT
-,TRBV25-1,-,12,TRBJ2-3,CASSRGTDTQYF,TGTGCCAGCAGCAGGGGCACAGATACGCAGTATTTT
-,TRBV7-7,-,16,TRBJ2-3,CASSPGLGAGGDTQYF,TGTGCTAGCAGCCCCGGGTTGGGCGCCGGTGGAGATACGCAGTATTTT
-,TRBV29-1,-,14,TRBJ2-2,CSVGLSLNTGELFF,TGCAGCGTTGGTCTCAGCCTGAACACCGGGGAGCTGTTTTTT
-,TRBV5-1,-,15,TRBJ1-1,CASSLDPQTNTEAFF,TGCGCCAGCAGCTTAGACCCCCAGACAAACACTGAAGCTTTCTTT
-,TRBV27,-,14,TRBJ2-1,CASRPQGSYNEQFF,TGTGCCAGCCGCCCTCAAGGGTCCTACAATGAGCAGTTCTTC
-,TRBV6-5,-,11,TRBJ1-2,CASSENYGYTF,TGTGCCAGCAGTGAAAACTATGGCTACACCTTC
TRBD1,TRBV2,-,15,TRBJ1-5,CASSQQGRSNQPQHF,TGTGCCAGCAGCCAACAGGGGAGGAGCAATCAGCCCCAGCATTTT
-,TRBV29-1,few,12,TRBJ2-6,CSVGPGFNVLTF,TGCAGCGTTGGTCCAGGGTTCAACGTCCTGACTTTC
TRBD2,TRBV29-1,-,16,TRBJ2-3,CSVEGPSGAPTDTQYF,TGCAGCGTTGAAGGGCCTAGCGGGGCACCCACAGATACGCAGTATTTT
TRBD1,TRBV30,few,15,TRBJ1-6,CAWSEGQGAYSPLHF,TGTGCCTGGAGTGAGGGACAGGGGGCTTATTCACCCCTCCACTTT
-,TRBV5-6,-,16,TRBJ2-5,CASSSRRQALQETQYF,TGTGCCAGCAGCTCCCGTCGACAGGCCCTTCAAGAGACCCAGTACTTC
-,TRBV7-2,-,16,TRBJ1-1,CASRSPRLGGHTEAFF,TGTGCCAGCAGAAGCCCCCGACTTGGCGGGCACACTGAAGCTTTCTTT
-,TRBV29-1,-,12,TRBJ1-4,CSVEMRNEKLFF,TGCAGCGTTGAAATGAGGAATGAAAAACTGTTTTTT
-,TRBV6-6,-,14,TRBJ1-3,CASRPDISGNTIYF,TGTGCCAGCAGACCGGACATCTCTGGAAACACCATATATTTT
-,TRBV27,-,14,TRBJ1-2,CASSYRGAEDGYTF,TGTGCCAGCAGTTACCGCGGGGCCGAGGATGGCTACACCTTC
TRBD2,TRBV29-1,-,15,TRBJ2-3,CSVVASGVLPDTQYF,TGCAGCGTTGTAGCGAGCGGGGTATTGCCAGATACGCAGTATTTT
TRBD1,TRBV9,-,14,TRBJ1-5,CASSASGGDQPQHF,TGTGCCAGCAGCGCCTCAGGGGGGGATCAGCCCCAGCATTTT
-,TRBV9,-,11,TRBJ1-2,CASSGGYGYTF,TGTGCCAGCAGCGGCGGTTATGGCTACACCTTC
-,TRBV29-1,-,13,TRBJ1-2,CSVEGAGVYGYTF,TGCAGCGTTGAAGGCGCAGGGGTCTATGGCTACACCTTC
-,TRBV2,few,13,TRBJ1-5,CASTGMQNQPQHF,TGTGCCAGCACAGGGATGCAGAATCAGCCCCAGCATTTT
-,TRBV5-1,-,13,TRBJ2-3,CASSPPSTDTQYF,TGCGCCAGCAGCCCCCCCAGCACAGATACGCAGTATTTT
-,TRBV6-6,-,13,TRBJ2-5,CASIGRRRETQYF,TGTGCCAGCATTGGACGGAGACGAGAGACCCAGTACTTC
-,TRBV5-1,few,13,TRBJ2-7,CASSKRVGDEQYF,TGCGCCAGCAGCAAACGGGTGGGGGACGAGCAGTACTTC
-,TRBV27,-,13,TRBJ2-5,CASSRLAQETQYF,TGTGCCAGCAGTCGATTAGCACAAGAGACCCAGTACTTC
-,TRBV6-1,-,17,TRBJ2-6,CASSGDFRRPGANVLTF,TGTGCCAGCAGTGGAGACTTCCGGCGCCCTGGGGCCAACGTCCTGACTTTC
TRBD2,TRBV2,few,15,TRBJ2-7,CASRETSGGSYEQYF,TGTGCCAGCAGGGAGACTAGCGGGGGTTCCTACGAGCAGTACTTC
-,TRBV6-5,few,14,TRBJ2-7,CASRGTAISYEQYF,TGTGCCAGCAGAGGAACCGCAATATCCTACGAGCAGTACTTC
-,TRBV5-6,-,16,TRBJ1-2,CASSLMDKGSIYGYTF,TGTGCCAGCAGCTTGATGGACAAGGGTAGTATCTATGGCTACACCTTC
-,TRBV20-1,-,11,TRBJ2-5,CSASGGETQYF,TGCAGTGCTAGCGGAGGGGAGACCCAGTACTTC
TRBD1,TRBV7-2,-,16,TRBJ2-1,CASSFQRGRNNNEQFF,TGTGCCAGCAGCTTCCAGAGGGGGCGGAATAACAATGAGCAGTTCTTC
TRBD1,TRBV30,once,12,TRBJ1-1,CAFGQAFTEAFF,TGTGCCTTCGGACAGGCCTTCACTGAAGCTTTCTTT
-,TRBV9,-,16,TRBJ1-1,CASSPGGGPRYTEAFF,TGTGCCAGCAGCCCAGGTGGAGGGCCCCGGTACACTGAAGCTTTCTTT
-,TRBV7-3,-,13,TRBJ2-7,CASSLSQSYEQYF,TGTGCCAGCAGCTTATCACAGAGCTACGAGCAGTACTTC
TRBD1,TRBV29-1,-,13,TRBJ1-2,CSGGTGRNYGYTF,TGCAGCGGAGGGACAGGGCGTAACTATGGCTACACCTTC